This T cell receptor beta chain originates from a study of human thymus T cells. Overall study results and limits: There appeared to be biased usage of V and J genes in thymic and blood repertoires.

The CDR3 sequence is 14 residues long. Serving as donors were healthy Finnish infants, each of whom was having open corrective surgery for congenital heart defects. During surgery, about 0.5-1 mL peripheral blood was drawn from four of eight donors. All available leukocytes, rather than a set cell count, yielded the blood DNA. Points on this clone: The antigen is not known.

TCRdb keeps only in-frame clones here, not all; method: immunoSEQ multiplex PCR. The repertoire holds 35,000 to 55,000 clones, with 94% as singletons. The sample taken for sequencing was blood. This sequence originates from a boy younger than two with a congenital heart defect but otherwise immunologically healthy. V usage is TRBV21-1 and J usage is TRBJ2-4; TRBD1 reflects the table's D call only, with no check against the DNA. TRBV21-1 is shown as a pseudogene. The CDR3 loop reads CASSKPGQEAIQYF. The CDR3 bases are TGTGCCAGCAGCAAACCAGGACAGGAGGCCATTCAGTACTTC.